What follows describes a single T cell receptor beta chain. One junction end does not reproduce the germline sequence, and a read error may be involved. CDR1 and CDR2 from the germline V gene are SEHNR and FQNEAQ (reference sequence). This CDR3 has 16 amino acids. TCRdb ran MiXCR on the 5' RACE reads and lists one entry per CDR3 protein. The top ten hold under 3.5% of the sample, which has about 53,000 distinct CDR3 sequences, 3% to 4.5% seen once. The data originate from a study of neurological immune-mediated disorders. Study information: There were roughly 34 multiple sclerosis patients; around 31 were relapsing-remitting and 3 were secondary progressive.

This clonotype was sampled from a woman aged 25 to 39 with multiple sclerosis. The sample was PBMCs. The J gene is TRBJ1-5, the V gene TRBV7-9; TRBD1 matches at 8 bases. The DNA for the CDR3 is TGTGCCAGCAGCCGTGGACAGGGAGGCTTCAATCAGCCCCAGAATTTT. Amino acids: CASSRGQGGFNQPQNF. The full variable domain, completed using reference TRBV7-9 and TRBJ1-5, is DTGVSQNPRHKITKRGQNVTFRCDPISEHNRLYWYRQTLGQGPEFLTYFQNEAQLEKSRLLSDRFSAERPKGSFSTLEIQRTEQGDSAMYLCASSRGQGGFNQPQNFGDGTRLSIL.